The following is a T cell receptor beta chain sequence with its context. This entry is derived from a study of cytomegalovirus exposure and HLA in healthy donors. PCR used 60 Vbeta primers and 13 Jbeta primers. TCRdb keeps only in-frame clones here, not all; method: immunoSEQ multiplex PCR. The sample has roughly 100,000 clones, more than 60% seen once; the top ten hold less than 2.5%. V was trimmed by 5 bases and J by 3 bases, leaving 18 bases between them. The CDR3 is 16 amino acids. The V gene's germline CDR1 is SGHTA and CDR2 FQGNSA. The chain combines TRBV7-2 with TRBJ2-3; tentative D call: TRBD2 (5 bases). The specimen was PBMCs. The receptor was isolated from a man aged 30-40 years in good health and CMV-seronegative. As DNA, the CDR3 is TGTGCCAGCAGCCAAACTAGGACGGTGACGACAGATACGCAGTATTTT. This encodes CASSQTRTVTTDTQYF.